This T cell receptor (beta chain) was captured in a study of T cell repertoires in cytomegalovirus infection. Across the whole study: It was the public TCR beta signatures that indicated both CMV infection and matching HLA type. Study-level findings and limits: The ex vivo response showed dominance by HLA-C-restricted CMV-specific TCR beta clonotypes. Public TCR beta family frequency separated CMV-and-HLA carriers, including in an independent cohort.

In germline, CDR1 is SGHDN, CDR2 FVKESK. The V gene lost 2 bases and the J gene lost 2 bases, with 14 bases spanning the gap. The CDR3 consists of 16 residues. MiXCR, run by TCRdb on the reads, gives a single entry per CDR3 protein. The sample holds some 220,000 distinct CDR3 sequences, about 7% seen once. This clonotype was detected ten times or more. Antigen specificity is unknown. The chain recombines TRBV14 with TRBJ2-3; D is unresolved. This TCR came from a human donor in good health (CMV status not recorded). Some clones in this sample may be carry-over from other donors' samples. Sequenced sample: PBMCs. This CDR3 is CASSQSKGPFTDTQYF. CDR3 DNA sequence: TGTGCCAGCAGCCAATCAAAGGGCCCTTTCACAGATACGCAGTATTTT. Full variable domain (rest looked up from reference TRBV14 and TRBJ2-3): EAGVTQFPSHSVIEKGQTVTLRCDPISGHDNLYWYRRVMGKEIKFLLHFVKESKQDESGMPNNRFLAERTGGTYSTLKVQPAELEDSGVYFCASSQSKGPFTDTQYFGPGTRLTVL.